This TCR beta chain derives from a study of PD-1 blockade in classical Hodgkin lymphoma. All the patients suffered relapse after autologous stem cell transplantation, and brentuximab vedotin exposure differed. Responses achieved at best were complete response, partial response or progressive disease. Turning to this clone: Its antigen remains unknown.

The CDR3 covers 16 residues. V lost 0 bases to trimming and J lost 2 bases; unmatched junction nucleotides: 1. Germline V gene lookup returns CDR1 SGHRS and CDR2 YFSETQ. Study-level points and caveats: Undefined causes, possibly disease activity or prior therapy, underlie the repertoire differences.

The method was immunoSEQ multiplex PCR; TCRdb's version includes in-frame clones alone and lacks a portion of them. The table lists fewer than 65,000 clones, approximately 92% of them singletons. This TCR derives from a human donor with classical Hodgkin lymphoma. The chain is built from TRBV5-1 and TRBJ2-1; 11 nucleotides agree with TRBD2. Sequences were derived from peripheral blood mononuclear cells (PBMCs), sampled at baseline. The CDR3 DNA is TGCGCCAGCAGCTTGGTTAGCGGGGGGGCCTACAATGAGCAGTTCTTC. Residues: CASSLVSGGAYNEQFF.